What follows are 9 T cell receptor beta chains derived from one specimen sequenced in a study of graft-versus-host responses after intestinal transplantation. Here immunoSEQ multiplex PCR was the method, and the copy in TCRdb shows in-frame clones only, minus some. This table has around 97,000 clones, under 95% appearing once. These receptors' targets are unknown. This sample comprised unstimulated CD8+ T cells sorted from spleen or lymph node cells, obtained before intestinal transplant. These receptors were taken from a human donor who received an intestinal transplant.

This chain uses TRBV7-6 with TRBJ2-7; 8 bases match TRBD1. CDR1 is SGHVS, CDR2 FNYEAQ, per germline. This CDR3 is built from 15 residues. Trimming cost V 5 bases and J 3 bases; bases outside gene matches: 9. CDR3 loop: CASSRGQEGLYEQYF. As DNA, the CDR3 is TGTGCCAGCAGCAGGGGACAGGAGGGTCTCTACGAGCAGTACTTC.

The chain carries TRBV27 and TRBJ2-2; TRBD1 aligns across 9 bases. The CDR3 totals 17 residues. V was clipped by 5 bases and J by 6 bases; unmatched bases: 13. Germline V gene sequence: CDR1 MNHEY, CDR2 SMNVEV (reference sequence). The CDR3 sequence: CASSGTGGAVVAGELFF. CDR3 DNA sequence: TGTGCCAGCAGTGGAACAGGGGGCGCAGTCGTCGCCGGGGAGCTGTTTTTT.

This chain links TRBV30 with TRBJ2-7; the D gene is possibly TRBD1 (6 bases). Per the germline V gene, CDR1 is GTSNPN and CDR2 is SVGIG (reference sequence). The CDR3 runs to 12 residues. V lost 4 bases and J lost 2, with 9 bases in between. The CDR3 region has the DNA TGTGCCTGGACGGACAGACCCTACGAGCAGTACTTC. It codes for CAWTDRPYEQYF.

This chain connects TRBV7-8 to TRBJ2-7, with D possibly being TRBD2 (6 bases). Trimming removed 2 bases at V and 3 bases at J, with 11 bases between. CDR3 length equals 14 residues. CDR1 is SGHVS and CDR2 is FQNEAQ in the germline V gene. The CDR3 DNA sequence: TGTGCCAGCAGCTTAAATGGGGGGTACTACGAGCAGTACTTC. This codes for CASSLNGGYYEQYF.

The chain carries TRBV27 and TRBJ2-2; D gene uncertain. The CDR3 contains 15 residues. The germline CDR1 and CDR2 sequences are MNHEY and SMNVEV (reference sequence). The germline V and J ends were trimmed by 0 bases and 5 bases, with 10 bases remaining between them. The CDR3: CASSLSYAATGELFF. The CDR3 nucleotides read TGTGCCAGCAGTTTATCTTATGCCGCGACCGGGGAGCTGTTTTTT.

The chain combines TRBV6-5 with TRBJ1-5, with TRBD1 as a possible D gene (5 bases). From germline, CDR1 is MNHEY and CDR2 SVGAGI. V lost 6 bases and J lost 0, with 12 bases in between. The length of the CDR3 is 15 residues. The CDR3 DNA is TGTGCCAGCAGAATGGGGGTATATAGCAATCAGCCCCAGCATTTT. Residues: CASRMGVYSNQPQHF.

This clone occurred a few times. This sequence joins TRBV19 and TRBJ1-5; weak D call: TRBD1 (6 bases). Germline-derived CDR1 and CDR2 are LNHDA and SQIVND (reference sequence). The V end was cut by 5 bases, the J end by 4 bases, with 12 bases between. CDR3 length: 14 residues. As DNA, the CDR3 is TGTGCCAGTAGTTTGCGGACAGTAAATCAGCCCCAGCATTTT. Its protein is CASSLRTVNQPQHF.

The chain is built from TRBV27 and TRBJ1-2; 7 positions agree with TRBD1. Trimming at V came to 8 bases and at J to 5 bases, leaving 8 bases not matched to a gene. CDR1 is MNHEY, CDR2 SMNVEV, per germline (reference sequence). The CDR3 is 13 amino acids. In DNA, the CDR3 is TGTGCCAGCGGCCCGGGACAGCTTTATGGCTACACCTTC. Translated: CASGPGQLYGYTF.

The chain couples TRBV6-1 to TRBJ2-5; TRBD2 matches 14 bases. Germline CDR1 MNHNS, CDR2 SASEGT. J gave up 1 base and V 2 bases, and 6 bases lay outside the gene matches. The CDR3 runs 18 residues. As DNA, the CDR3 is TGTGCCAGCAGTGAACGGACTAGCGGGGGGCCTGTCCAAGAGACCCAGTACTTC. This codes for CASSERTSGGPVQETQYF.